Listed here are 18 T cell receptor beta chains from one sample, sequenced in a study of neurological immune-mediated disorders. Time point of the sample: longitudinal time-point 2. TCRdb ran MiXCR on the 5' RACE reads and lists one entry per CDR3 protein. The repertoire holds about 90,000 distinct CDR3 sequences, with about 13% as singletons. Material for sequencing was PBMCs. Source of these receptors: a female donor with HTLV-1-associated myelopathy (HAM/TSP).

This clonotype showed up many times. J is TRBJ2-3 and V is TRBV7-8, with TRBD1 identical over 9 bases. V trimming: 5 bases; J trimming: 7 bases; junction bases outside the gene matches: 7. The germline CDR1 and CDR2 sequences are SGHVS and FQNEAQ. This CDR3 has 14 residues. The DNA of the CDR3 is TGTGCCAGCAGCGGCAAGGACAGGGGACATACGCAGTATTTT. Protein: CASSGKDRGHTQYF.

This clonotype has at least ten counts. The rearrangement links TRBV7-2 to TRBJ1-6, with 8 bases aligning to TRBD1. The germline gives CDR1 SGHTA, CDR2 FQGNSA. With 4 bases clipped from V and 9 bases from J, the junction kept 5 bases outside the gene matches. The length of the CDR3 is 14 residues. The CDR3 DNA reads TGTGCCAGCAGCTCCCAGGGGGCAGGTTCACCCCTCCACTTT. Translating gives CASSSQGAGSPLHF.

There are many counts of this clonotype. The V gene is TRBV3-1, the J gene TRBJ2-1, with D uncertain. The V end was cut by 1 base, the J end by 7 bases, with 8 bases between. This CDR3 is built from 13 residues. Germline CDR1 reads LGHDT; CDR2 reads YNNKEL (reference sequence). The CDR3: CASSQVRVNEQFF. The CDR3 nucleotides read TGTGCCAGCAGCCAAGTAAGAGTGAATGAGCAGTTCTTC.

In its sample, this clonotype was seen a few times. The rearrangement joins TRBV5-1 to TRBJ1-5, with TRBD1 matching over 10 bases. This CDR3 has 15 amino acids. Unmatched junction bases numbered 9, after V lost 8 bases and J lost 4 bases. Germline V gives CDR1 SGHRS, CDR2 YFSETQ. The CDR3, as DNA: TGCGCCAGTTCAATGACAGGGGGCCATAATCAGCCCCAGCATTTT. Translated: CASSMTGGHNQPQHF.

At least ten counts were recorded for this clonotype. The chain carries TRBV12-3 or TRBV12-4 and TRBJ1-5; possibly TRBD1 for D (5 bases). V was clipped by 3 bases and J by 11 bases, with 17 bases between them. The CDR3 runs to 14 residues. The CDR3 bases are TGTGCCAGCAGTTTCCAGGGCCTTCTAGGGTCCCAGCATTTT. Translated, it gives CASSFQGLLGSQHF.

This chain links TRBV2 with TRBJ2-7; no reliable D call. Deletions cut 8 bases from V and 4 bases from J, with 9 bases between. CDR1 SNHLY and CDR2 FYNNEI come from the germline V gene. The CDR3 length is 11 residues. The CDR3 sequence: CASGYVYEQYF. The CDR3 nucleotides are TGTGCCAGCGGCTATGTGTACGAGCAGTACTTC.

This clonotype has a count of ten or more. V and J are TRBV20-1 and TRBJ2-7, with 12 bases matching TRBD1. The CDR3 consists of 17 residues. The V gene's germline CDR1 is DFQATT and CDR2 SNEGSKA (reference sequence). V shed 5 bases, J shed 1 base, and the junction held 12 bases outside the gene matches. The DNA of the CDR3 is TGCAGTGCTCGAGTCCCGGGACAGGGGGCGCGATCCTACGAGCAGTACTTC. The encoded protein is CSARVPGQGARSYEQYF.

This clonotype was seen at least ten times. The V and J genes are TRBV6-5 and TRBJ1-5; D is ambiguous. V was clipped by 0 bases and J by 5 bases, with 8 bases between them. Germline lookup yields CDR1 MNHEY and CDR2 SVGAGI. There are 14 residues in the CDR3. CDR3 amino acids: CASSYSAGYQPQHF. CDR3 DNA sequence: TGTGCCAGCAGTTACTCGGCAGGCTATCAGCCCCAGCATTTT.

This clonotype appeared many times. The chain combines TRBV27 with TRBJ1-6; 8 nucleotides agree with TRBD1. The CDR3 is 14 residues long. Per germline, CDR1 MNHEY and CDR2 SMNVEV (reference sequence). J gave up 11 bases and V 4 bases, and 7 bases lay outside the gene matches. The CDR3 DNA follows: TGTGCCAGCAGTTCCGGACAGGGCGTGCCACCCCTCCACTTT. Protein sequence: CASSSGQGVPPLHF.

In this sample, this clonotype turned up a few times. For the CDR3, the DNA is TGTGCCACCAGTGATTTTAGGGGGCTGGGCACTGAAGCTTTCTTT. It translates to CATSDFRGLGTEAFF. The rearrangement joins TRBV24-1 to TRBJ1-1; 7 nucleotides line up with TRBD1. CDR1 is KGHDR, CDR2 SFDVKD, per germline. With V trimmed by 1 base and J by 4 bases, 5 bases remained unmatched. The length of the CDR3 is 15 residues.

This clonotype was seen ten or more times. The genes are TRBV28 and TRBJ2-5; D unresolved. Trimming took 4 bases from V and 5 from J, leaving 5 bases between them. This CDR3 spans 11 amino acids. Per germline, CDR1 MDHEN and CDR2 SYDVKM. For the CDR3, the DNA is TGTGCCAGCAGTTCCCCTGAGACCCAGTACTTC. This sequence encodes CASSSPETQYF.

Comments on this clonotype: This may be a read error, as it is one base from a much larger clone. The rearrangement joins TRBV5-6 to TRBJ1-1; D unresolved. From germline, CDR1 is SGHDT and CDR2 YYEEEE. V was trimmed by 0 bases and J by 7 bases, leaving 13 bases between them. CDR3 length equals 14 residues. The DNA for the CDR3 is TGTGCCAGCAGCTTGGTAGCCGGTGCGGATGAAGCTTTCTTT. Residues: CASSLVAGADEAFF.

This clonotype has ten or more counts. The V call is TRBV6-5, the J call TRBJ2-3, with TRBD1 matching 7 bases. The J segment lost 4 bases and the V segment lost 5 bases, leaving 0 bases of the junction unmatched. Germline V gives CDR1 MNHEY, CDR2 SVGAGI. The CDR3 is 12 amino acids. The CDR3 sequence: CASSQGADTQYF. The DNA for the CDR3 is TGTGCCAGCAGTCAGGGGGCAGATACGCAGTATTTT.

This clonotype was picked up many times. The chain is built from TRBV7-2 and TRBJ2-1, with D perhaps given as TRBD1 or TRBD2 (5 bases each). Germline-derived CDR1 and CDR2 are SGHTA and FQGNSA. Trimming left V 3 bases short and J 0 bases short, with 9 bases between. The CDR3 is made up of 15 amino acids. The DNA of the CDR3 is TGTGCCAGCAGCTTGGGACCGAGCTCCTACAATGAGCAGTTCTTC. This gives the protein CASSLGPSSYNEQFF.

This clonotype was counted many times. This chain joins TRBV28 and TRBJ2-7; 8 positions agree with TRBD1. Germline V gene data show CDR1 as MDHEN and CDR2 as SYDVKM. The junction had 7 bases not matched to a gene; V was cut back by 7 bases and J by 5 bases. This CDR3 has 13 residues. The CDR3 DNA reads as TGTGCCAGCAACCCGGGACAGGCTAACGAGCAGTACTTC. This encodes CASNPGQANEQYF. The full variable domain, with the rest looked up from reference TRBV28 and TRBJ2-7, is DVKVTQSSRYLVKRTGEKVFLECVQDMDHENMFWYRQDPGLGLRLIYFSYDVKMKEKGDIPEGYSVSREKKERFSLILESASTNQTSMYLCASNPGQANEQYFGPGTRLTVT.

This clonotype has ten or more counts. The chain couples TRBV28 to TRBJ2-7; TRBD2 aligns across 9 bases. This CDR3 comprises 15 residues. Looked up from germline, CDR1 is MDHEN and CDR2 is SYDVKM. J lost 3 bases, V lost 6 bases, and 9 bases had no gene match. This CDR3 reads CASRTRKAGGYEQYF. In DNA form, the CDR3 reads TGTGCCAGCAGGACCCGAAAAGCGGGGGGCTACGAGCAGTACTTC.

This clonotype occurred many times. The CDR3 region is CASSVGPSDEHGANVLTF. In DNA, the CDR3 is TGCGCCAGCAGCGTGGGCCCATCTGACGAGCATGGGGCCAACGTCCTGACTTTC. The V and J genes are TRBV5-1 and TRBJ2-6, with unresolved D. V dropped 4 bases and J dropped 3 bases, with 20 bases sitting between them. CDR3 length equals 18 residues. The germline V gene encodes CDR1 SGHRS and CDR2 YFSETQ.

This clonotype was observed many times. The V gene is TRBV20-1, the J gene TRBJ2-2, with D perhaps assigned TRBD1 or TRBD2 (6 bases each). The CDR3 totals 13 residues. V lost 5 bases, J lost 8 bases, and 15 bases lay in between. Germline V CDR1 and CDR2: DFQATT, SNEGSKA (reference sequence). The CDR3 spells CSAFPSGAGELFF. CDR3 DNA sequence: TGCAGTGCTTTCCCATCGGGGGCGGGGGAGCTGTTTTTT.